This T cell receptor beta chain was obtained from a study of blood T cell repertoires in COVID-19. Participant reports of clinical history set cohort assignment. Per the germline V gene, CDR1 is ENHRY and CDR2 is SYGVKD. V lost 6 bases and J lost 3; bases outside the gene matches: 5. This CDR3 is 14 amino acids long. Original methodology: Amplification of reference gene primers provided the estimated nucleated cell counts. The assay was immunoSEQ multiplex PCR, and TCRdb's table has in-frame clones only and misses some. The DNA gave D and trimming, while V, J and clone size come from that table. The repertoire consists of approximately 310,000 clones, with 85% occurring once and the leading ten covering around 2%.

The sequence came from a young woman who had been exposed to COVID-19. The chain couples TRBV10-3 to TRBJ1-5; 7 bases agree with TRBD1. The sequencing sample was made of PBMCs or T cells enriched from blood (not recorded which). The DNA for the CDR3 is TGTGCCATCAGCGGCGACAGGGCCAATCAGCCCCAGCATTTT. It yields the protein CAISGDRANQPQHF.